The 18 T cell receptor beta chains given below trace back to one sample, sequenced in a study of control samples from healthy donors and cancer patients. Sequenced by immunoSEQ multiplex PCR; TCRdb stores in-frame clones only, minus some. In the table there are about 89,000 clones, over 75% of which are singletons. The sequenced sample was blood. Receptor source: a woman in her thirties or forties in good health.

A note on this clone: In the same sample, other DNA sequences code for this CDR3. The chain combines TRBV5-1 with TRBJ2-7; D unresolved. CDR1 and CDR2 (germline): SGHRS, YFSETQ. The CDR3 spans 15 residues. V lost 0 bases and J 0 bases, leaving 10 bases between the germline ends. The CDR3 spells CASSLAGGSSYEQYF. For the CDR3, the DNA is TGCGCCAGCAGCTTGGCCGGCGGCAGCTCCTACGAGCAGTACTTC.

The chain recombines TRBV15 with TRBJ1-2; a weak D match, TRBD1 (5 bases). Germline CDR1 and CDR2: LNHNV and YYDKDF (reference sequence). The V and J ends lost 1 base and 5 bases respectively, with 14 bases between them. CDR3 length equals 15 residues. The CDR3 loop reads CATSRAGDGGYGYTF. The CDR3 DNA follows: TGTGCCACCAGCAGAGCGGGGGATGGTGGTTATGGCTACACCTTC.

The genes are TRBV30 and TRBJ1-1, with D possibly matching TRBD1 (5 bases). Trimming left V 8 bases short and J 3 bases short, with 19 bases between. CDR3 length: 14 amino acids. Germline V gene sequence: CDR1 GTSNPN, CDR2 SVGIG (reference sequence). The CDR3 coding sequence is TGTGCCGGGACTGGCCGGGCAGAGTACACTGAAGCTTTCTTT. As protein: CAGTGRAEYTEAFF. Based on the CDR3 plus reference TRBV30 and TRBJ1-1, the full variable domain is SQTIHQWPATLVQPVGSPLSLECTVEGTSNPNLYWYRQAAGRGLQLLFYSVGIGQISSEVPQNLSASRPQDRQFILSSKKLLLSDSGFYLCAGTGRAEYTEAFFGQGTRLTVV.

The chain recombines TRBV27 with TRBJ2-7; D may be TRBD1 or TRBD2 (5 bases each). Trimming pared 4 bases from V and 9 bases from J, leaving 16 bases between. The CDR3 runs 13 residues. In germline, CDR1 is MNHEY, CDR2 SMNVEV (reference sequence). CDR3 nucleotide sequence: TGTGCCAGCAGTTCGGGGCCCTCAGCTGTGCAGTACTTC. Its translation is CASSSGPSAVQYF.

V usage is TRBV4-3 and J usage is TRBJ1-1; a weak D match, TRBD1 (5 bases). The CDR3 is 15 amino acids. V was shortened by 0 bases and J by 5 bases, with 13 bases between the two germline ends. Germline V gene sequence: CDR1 LGHNA, CDR2 YSLEER. CDR3 in DNA: TGCGCCAGCAGCCAAGAGGGGGGAATAAGAACTGAAGCTTTCTTT. It specifies CASSQEGGIRTEAFF.

This clone has only one observation. This chain links TRBV6-5 with TRBJ1-1; D is perhaps TRBD1 (6 bases). This CDR3 region has 12 residues. CDR1 and CDR2 from the germline V gene are MNHEY and SVGAGI. V was clipped by 6 bases and J by 1 base, with 6 bases between them. Here the CDR3 reads CASSRGNTEAFF. CDR3 in DNA: TGTGCCAGCAGCAGGGGGAACACTGAAGCTTTCTTT.

This CDR3 reads CASSQRIPATDTQYF. The CDR3 DNA follows: TGCGCCAGCAGCCAAAGAATCCCCGCCACAGATACGCAGTATTTT. The chain has TRBV4-1 and TRBJ2-3; D is undetermined. CDR1 is MGHRA and CDR2 is YSYEKL in the germline V gene. V shed 2 bases and J shed 2 bases, with 11 bases lying between them. The CDR3 contains 15 residues.

The gene calls are TRBV27 and TRBJ2-7, with 11 bases fitting TRBD1. J was trimmed by 2 bases and V by 2 bases; bases with no gene match: 2. Germline V gene data show CDR1 as MNHEY and CDR2 as SMNVEV (reference sequence). This CDR3 contains 15 residues. The CDR3 nucleotides are TGTGCCAGCAGTTTAATGGGACAGGGGGCCTACGAGCAGTACTTC. Protein sequence: CASSLMGQGAYEQYF.

V gene TRBV10-3 combines with J gene TRBJ2-2, with 13 bases aligning to TRBD2. J was trimmed by 12 bases and V by 3 bases; bases with no gene match: 4. Germline V CDR1 and CDR2: ENHRY, SYGVKD. The CDR3 totals 14 residues. The CDR3 nucleotides read TGTGCCATCAGTGACCCGGGACTAGCGGGGAAGCTGTTTTTT. Its protein is CAISDPGLAGKLFF.

This clone turned up a few times. The rearrangement links TRBV6-4 to TRBJ2-3; D remains unclear. The V and J ends lost 5 bases and 4 bases respectively, with 10 bases between them. The germline gives CDR1 MRHNA, CDR2 SNTAGT. This CDR3 spans 13 amino acids. The CDR3 reads CASSFEEADTQYF. In DNA form, the CDR3 reads TGTGCCAGCAGTTTCGAAGAGGCAGATACGCAGTATTTT.

V gene TRBV2 combines with J gene TRBJ2-7, with D possibly TRBD2 on 5 matching bases. Per germline, CDR1 SNHLY and CDR2 FYNNEI. The ends were cut back, 3 bases at V and 8 bases at J, with 17 bases in the middle. The CDR3 loop spans 14 amino acids. The CDR3 protein is CASSEAGQRTKQYF. CDR3 nucleotides: TGTGCCAGCAGTGAGGCGGGCCAGCGTACAAAGCAGTACTTC.

This rearrangement joins TRBV24-1 to TRBJ1-2; maybe TRBD1 (5 bases). This CDR3 contains 12 residues. Trimming shortened V by 10 bases and J by 8 bases, and 16 bases separated the two germline ends. Germline V gives CDR1 KGHDR, CDR2 SFDVKD. CDR3 in amino acids: CATQGPGLGYTF. In nucleotides, the CDR3 is TGTGCCACGCAAGGACCAGGGTTGGGCTACACCTTC.

The chain carries TRBV25-1 and TRBJ1-5; D ambiguous. CDR3 length: 12 residues. Trimming left V 2 bases short and J 4 bases short, with 3 bases between. Germline V CDR1 and CDR2: MGHDK, SYGVNS. The CDR3 nucleotides read TGTGCCAGCAGTGAACCAAATCAGCCCCAGCATTTT. Protein sequence: CASSEPNQPQHF.

The chain has TRBV2 and TRBJ2-3; tentative D call: TRBD2 (6 bases). Germline values: CDR1 SNHLY, CDR2 FYNNEI. V lost 6 bases and J 8 bases, leaving 9 bases between the germline ends. CDR3 length: 11 residues. Written as DNA, the CDR3 is TGTGCCAGCAGGGCGACTAGTACGCAGTATTTT. This gives the protein CASRATSTQYF. Looking up the rest from reference TRBV2 and TRBJ2-3 gives the full variable domain: EPEVTQTPSHQVTQMGQEVILRCVPISNHLYFYWYRQILGQKVEFLVSFYNNEISEKSEIFDDQFSVERPDGSNFTLKIRSTKLEDSAMYFCASRATSTQYFGPGTRLTVL.

A few counts support this clone. V and J are TRBV18 and TRBJ2-7, with unresolved D. Looked up from germline, CDR1 is KGHSH and CDR2 is LQKENI. Trimming stripped 3 bases from V and 5 bases from J, with 11 bases between. The CDR3 spans 13 residues. The CDR3 reads CASSPGYLNEQYF. CDR3 DNA: TGTGCCAGCTCACCTGGGTATTTGAACGAGCAGTACTTC.

In its sample, this clone was seen once. This chain joins TRBV18 and TRBJ1-6; a possible D gene is TRBD1 (6 bases). Germline V gene sequence: CDR1 KGHSH, CDR2 LQKENI. The CDR3 is 16 amino acids. V was clipped by 3 bases and J by 7 bases, with 16 bases between them. Here the CDR3 reads CASSPNQGFENSPLHF. Written as DNA, the CDR3 is TGTGCCAGCTCACCCAATCAGGGGTTTGAGAATTCACCCCTCCACTTT.

The V gene is TRBV29-1, the J gene TRBJ2-3; 7 bases are a match to TRBD1. The CDR3 runs to 17 residues. Per the germline V gene, CDR1 is SQVTM and CDR2 is ANQGSEA. V shed 6 bases and J 2 bases; nucleotides not matched to a gene: 17. CDR3 nucleotide sequence: TGCAGCGTCGGTGGGGCTTTTAGGGGGCTAATCACAGATACGCAGTATTTT. It yields the protein CSVGGAFRGLITDTQYF.

This clone was seen more than once but under ten times. V gene TRBV19 combines with J gene TRBJ1-2; D possibly corresponds to TRBD1 (5 bases). This CDR3 has 13 amino acids. CDR1 and CDR2 from the germline V gene are LNHDA and SQIVND (reference sequence). The V gene lost 6 bases and the J gene lost 6 bases, with 14 bases spanning the gap. The CDR3: CASREGNEHGYTF. CDR3 coding DNA: TGTGCCAGTAGAGAGGGGAATGAACATGGCTACACCTTC. The full variable domain, in which reference TRBV19 and TRBJ1-2 provide the parts outside the CDR3, is DGGITQSPKYLFRKEGQNVTLSCEQNLNHDAMYWYRQDPGQGLRLIYYSQIVNDFQKGDIAEGYSVSREKKESFPLTVTSAQKNPTAFYLCASREGNEHGYTFGSGTRLTVV.